The 2 T cell receptor beta chains below were found in one sample sequenced in a study of T cell responses to AZD1222 COVID-19 vaccine. Sequenced by immunoSEQ multiplex PCR; TCRdb stores in-frame clones only, minus some. The sample has around 140,000 clones, more than 80% seen once. The starting material was peripheral blood, obtained on day 0 of MenACWY control vaccination. All receptors come from an adult in good health.

The chain uses TRBV30 and TRBJ2-2; D gene ambiguous. This CDR3 is built from 13 residues. CDR1 is GTSNPN and CDR2 is SVGIG in the germline V gene (reference sequence). Trimming shortened V by 2 bases and J by 8 bases, and 12 bases separated the two germline ends. The CDR3 loop is CAWSPVATGELFF. The CDR3 region has the DNA TGTGCCTGGAGTCCCGTAGCAACTGGGGAGCTGTTTTTT.

This rearrangement joins TRBV19 to TRBJ2-1; 7 positions agree with TRBD2. The germline CDR1 and CDR2 sequences are LNHDA and SQIVND (reference sequence). The CDR3 has 17 residues. V shed 3 bases, J shed 0 bases, and the junction held 8 bases outside the gene matches. In DNA form, the CDR3 reads TGTGCCAGTAGTATGCGGGAGACAATCCTCTCCTACAATGAGCAGTTCTTC. This translates into CASSMRETILSYNEQFF.